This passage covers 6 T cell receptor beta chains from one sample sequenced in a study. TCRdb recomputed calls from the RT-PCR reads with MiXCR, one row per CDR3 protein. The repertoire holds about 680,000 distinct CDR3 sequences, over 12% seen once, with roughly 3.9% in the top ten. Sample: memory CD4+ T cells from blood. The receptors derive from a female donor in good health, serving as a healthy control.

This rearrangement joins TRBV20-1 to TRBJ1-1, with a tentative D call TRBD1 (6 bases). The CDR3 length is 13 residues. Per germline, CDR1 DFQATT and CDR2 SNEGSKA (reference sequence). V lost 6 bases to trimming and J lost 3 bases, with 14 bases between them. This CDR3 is CSARLTGHTEAFF. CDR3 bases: TGCAGTGCAAGACTAACAGGGCACACTGAAGCTTTCTTT.

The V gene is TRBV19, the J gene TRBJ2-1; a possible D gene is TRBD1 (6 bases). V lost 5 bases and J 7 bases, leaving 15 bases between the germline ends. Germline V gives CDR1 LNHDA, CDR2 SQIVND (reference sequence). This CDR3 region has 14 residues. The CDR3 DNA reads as TGTGCCAGTAGTTCACAGGGTGATCTTAATGAGCAGTTCTTC. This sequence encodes CASSSQGDLNEQFF.

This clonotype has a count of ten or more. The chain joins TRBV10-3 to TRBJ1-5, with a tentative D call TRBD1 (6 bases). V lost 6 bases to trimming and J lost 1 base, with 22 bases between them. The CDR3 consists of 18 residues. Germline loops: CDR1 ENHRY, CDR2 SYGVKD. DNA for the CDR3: TGTGCCATCAGCGAGGGGGGCAGGGGCGCCCGAAGCAATCAGCCCCAGCATTTT. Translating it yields CAISEGGRGARSNQPQHF.

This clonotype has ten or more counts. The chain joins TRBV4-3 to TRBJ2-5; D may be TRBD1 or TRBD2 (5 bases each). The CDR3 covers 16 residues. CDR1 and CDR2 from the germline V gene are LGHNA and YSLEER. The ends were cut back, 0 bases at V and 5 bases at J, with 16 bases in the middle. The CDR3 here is CASSQEQGPSYETQYF. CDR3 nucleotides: TGCGCCAGCAGCCAAGAGCAGGGACCGAGCTATGAGACCCAGTACTTC.

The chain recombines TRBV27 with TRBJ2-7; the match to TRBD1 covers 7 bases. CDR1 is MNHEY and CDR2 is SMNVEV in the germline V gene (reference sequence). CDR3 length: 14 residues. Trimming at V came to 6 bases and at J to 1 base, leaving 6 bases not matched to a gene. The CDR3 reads CASRETGRSYEQYF. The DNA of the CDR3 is TGTGCCAGCAGGGAGACAGGGCGATCCTACGAGCAGTACTTC.

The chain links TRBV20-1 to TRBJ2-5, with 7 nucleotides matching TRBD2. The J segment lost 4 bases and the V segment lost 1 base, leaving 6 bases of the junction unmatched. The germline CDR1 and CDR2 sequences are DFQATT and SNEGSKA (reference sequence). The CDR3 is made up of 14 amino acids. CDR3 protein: CSARGLAGLETQYF. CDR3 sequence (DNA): TGCAGTGCTAGAGGACTAGCAGGCTTAGAGACCCAGTACTTC.